A single sample gave rise to the 27 T cell receptor beta chains below, sequenced in a study of healthy donors' naive CD4 and CD8 T cells (dated by TCRdb to the mid-2010s). Sequencing instrument: 454 GS FLX Titanium. A previously published linear amplification protocol was used to construct TCR libraries from about 0.45 ug of total RNA. TCRdb handled the public reads itself, with Q25 trimming in fastp and clone calling in MiXCR, and kept productive beta chains. Each record represents a unique CDR3 protein, reported with the most common genes and DNA among its rows. Recorded for this sample are 200,000 or so distinct CDR3 sequences; 65% to 80% of them occurred a single time. Less than 2.5% of the sample is held by the ten biggest clonotypes. The sequenced material came from naive CD4+ and CD8+ T cells sorted from blood, pooled from several donors. The cell subset or site label for this specimen denotes: FACS-sorted naive CD4+ (CD45RO-CD45RA+) and naive CD8+ (CD45RA+CD27bright) T cells. The receptors shown here come from a pool of human donors in good health; the sample pools cells from several healthy donors.

In this sample, this clonotype turned up a few times. This rearrangement joins TRBV6-5 to TRBJ2-7; 7 bases are shared with TRBD1. Per the germline V gene, CDR1 is MNHEY and CDR2 is SVGAGI. V was pared by 0 bases and J by 1 base, with 3 bases of the junction left unmatched. The CDR3 spans 15 residues. CDR3 loop: CASSYSMGQSYEQYF. As DNA, the CDR3 is TGTGCCAGCAGTTACTCGATGGGACAGTCCTACGAGCAGTACTTC.

In its sample, this clonotype was seen a few times. The chain links TRBV11-2 to TRBJ2-1; D perhaps matches TRBD1 (5 bases). Trimming left V 2 bases short and J 4 bases short, with 15 bases between. Germline lookup yields CDR1 SGHAT and CDR2 FQNNGV. CDR3 length: 16 residues. In DNA form, the CDR3 reads TGTGCCAGCAGCTTACGGCCGGTGGGGCGGTACAATGAGCAGTTCTTC. This codes for CASSLRPVGRYNEQFF.

The chain combines TRBV30 with TRBJ2-7, with TRBD2 identical over 8 bases. The germline CDR1 and CDR2 sequences are GTSNPN and SVGIG (reference sequence). V was pared by 4 bases and J by 4 bases, with 3 bases of the junction left unmatched. The CDR3 spans 12 residues. As DNA, the CDR3 is TGTGCCTGGACTAGCGGGCCATACGAGCAGTACTTC. This encodes CAWTSGPYEQYF.

The V call is TRBV2, the J call TRBJ2-7, with D uncertain. The germline V gene encodes CDR1 SNHLY and CDR2 FYNNEI. This CDR3 comprises 11 residues. Trimming removed 6 bases from V and 9 bases from J, with 12 bases in between. Written as DNA, the CDR3 is TGTGCCAGCAGCGAGGAAATGTGGCAGTACTTC. Encoded protein: CASSEEMWQYF.

The V and J genes are TRBV6-1 and TRBJ2-2; no clear D. Trimming pared 1 base from V and 1 base from J, leaving 10 bases between. The CDR3 consists of 16 residues. Germline assignment: CDR1 MNHNS and CDR2 SASEGT. The CDR3 coding sequence is TGTGCCAGCAGTGAAGTGGTTACACTGAACACCGGGGAGCTGTTTTTT. Its translation: CASSEVVTLNTGELFF.

This clonotype came up once. One junction end does not reproduce the germline sequence, and a read error may be involved. J is TRBJ1-2 and V is TRBV12-3 or TRBV12-4, with 7 bases identical to TRBD1. The CDR3 spans 15 residues. CDR3 DNA sequence: TGTGCCAGCAGACTCGTCAGGGGGGATCACTATGGCTATACCTTC. The encoded protein is CASRLVRGDHYGYTF.

V gene TRBV14 combines with J gene TRBJ1-2, with 7 nucleotides matching TRBD1. Germline values: CDR1 SGHDN, CDR2 FVKESK. V trimming: 6 bases; J trimming: 3 bases; junction bases outside the gene matches: 1. The CDR3 consists of 12 residues. Here the CDR3 reads CASRGTDYGYTF. The CDR3 DNA reads TGTGCCAGCAGGGGGACAGACTATGGCTACACCTTC. Full variable domain (rest looked up from reference TRBV14 and TRBJ1-2): EAGVTQFPSHSVIEKGQTVTLRCDPISGHDNLYWYRRVMGKEIKFLLHFVKESKQDESGMPNNRFLAERTGGTYSTLKVQPAELEDSGVYFCASRGTDYGYTFGSGTRLTVV.

This rearrangement joins TRBV29-1 to TRBJ2-7; TRBD1 or TRBD2 may be the D gene (7 bases each). The CDR3 has 13 amino acids. Germline lookup yields CDR1 SQVTM and CDR2 ANQGSEA. With 6 bases removed from V and 3 bases from J, the gap between germline ends came to 15 bases. The chain's CDR3 is CSVETGDYYEQYF. In DNA form, the CDR3 reads TGCAGCGTGGAAACAGGGGACTACTACGAGCAGTACTTC.

The chain links TRBV20-1 to TRBJ2-4; TRBD1 is a possible D gene (6 bases). Germline lookup yields CDR1 DFQATT and CDR2 SNEGSKA (reference sequence). The CDR3 spans 13 residues. V lost 1 base to trimming and J lost 3 bases, with 7 bases between them. The CDR3 sequence: CSARGRGKNIQYF. The CDR3 region has the DNA TGCAGTGCTAGAGGCAGGGGCAAAAACATTCAGTACTTC.

The genes are TRBV27 and TRBJ2-1; possible D gene TRBD2, 6 bases. Germline assignment: CDR1 MNHEY and CDR2 SMNVEV (reference sequence). The CDR3 runs to 14 residues. Trimming removed 5 bases at V and 2 bases at J, with 10 bases between. In DNA form, the CDR3 reads TGTGCCAGCAGTGGAGGGCTGCCCTACAATGAGCAGTTCTTC. Residues: CASSGGLPYNEQFF.

The rearrangement links TRBV29-1 to TRBJ2-7, with a weak D call TRBD1 (6 bases). V was clipped by 6 bases and J by 3 bases, with 12 bases between them. This CDR3 region has 12 residues. The germline V gene encodes CDR1 SQVTM and CDR2 ANQGSEA. CDR3 loop: CSVSRGNYEQYF. In DNA form, the CDR3 reads TGCAGCGTGTCGAGGGGGAACTACGAGCAGTACTTC.

The chain is built from TRBV27 and TRBJ1-6; TRBD1 agrees at 8 bases. Unmatched junction bases numbered 5, after V lost 4 bases and J lost 9 bases. This CDR3 region has 14 residues. CDR1 and CDR2 from the germline V gene are MNHEY and SMNVEV (reference sequence). The CDR3 DNA is TGTGCCAGCAGTTCCAGGGGGCGTTTTTCACCCCTCCACTTT. Translated, it gives CASSSRGRFSPLHF.

This chain uses TRBV19 with TRBJ2-1, with TRBD2 identical over 10 bases. The V segment lost 3 bases and the J segment 3 bases; nucleotides outside the gene matches: 5. CDR1 LNHDA and CDR2 SQIVND come from the germline V gene (reference sequence). The CDR3 extends over 16 amino acids. The CDR3 DNA sequence: TGTGCCAGTAGTATGGCGGGACTAGCGAGCTACAATGAGCAGTTCTTC. As protein: CASSMAGLASYNEQFF.

The chain has TRBV30 and TRBJ2-1; 8 bases map to TRBD2. The CDR3 loop spans 15 amino acids. The V segment lost 2 bases and the J segment 5 bases; nucleotides outside the gene matches: 8. Germline CDR1 GTSNPN, CDR2 SVGIG (reference sequence). In DNA, the CDR3 is TGTGCCTGGAGTTCCGGGACTAGGGTGCACAATGAGCAGTTCTTC. Protein product: CAWSSGTRVHNEQFF.

This chain connects TRBV6-5 to TRBJ1-6, with 7 bases matching TRBD1. With 6 bases clipped from V and 14 bases from J, the junction kept 7 bases outside the gene matches. This CDR3 comprises 12 residues. Germline CDR1 reads MNHEY; CDR2 reads SVGAGI. This chain's CDR3 is CASSPDRRSLHF. CDR3 DNA sequence: TGTGCCAGCAGCCCGGACAGGCGATCCCTCCACTTT.

V is TRBV18 and J is TRBJ2-2, with D perhaps TRBD1 (6 bases). Germline CDR1 reads KGHSH; CDR2 reads LQKENI. V was cut by 0 bases and J by 1 base, with 21 bases left in between. The CDR3 covers 20 residues. CDR3 bases: TGTGCCAGCTCACCACCGGCAGGGGAACGGGCGATACTGAACACCGGGGAGCTGTTTTTT. This sequence encodes CASSPPAGERAILNTGELFF. The variable domain in full, with the rest retrieved from reference TRBV18 and TRBJ2-2, is NAGVMQNPRHLVRRRGQEARLRCSPMKGHSHVYWYRQLPEEGLKFMVYLQKENIIDESGMPKERFSAEFPKEGPSILRIQQVVRGDSAAYFCASSPPAGERAILNTGELFFGEGSRLTVL.

This clonotype was detected only a few times. The genes are TRBV29-1 and TRBJ2-1; 14 nucleotides line up with TRBD2. V trimming: 3 bases; J trimming: 8 bases; junction bases outside the gene matches: 3. This CDR3 region has 14 residues. The germline CDR1 and CDR2 sequences are SQVTM and ANQGSEA. In DNA form, the CDR3 reads TGCAGCGTTGACGGGACTAGCGGGAGAGATGAGCAGTTCTTC. Translated, it gives CSVDGTSGRDEQFF.

This chain uses TRBV4-2 with TRBJ1-2, with unresolved D. CDR3 length: 12 amino acids. Trimming cost V 0 bases and J 4 bases, with 3 bases left between them. The germline V gene has CDR1 LGHNA and CDR2 YNFKEQ. The CDR3 spells CASSQDLYGYTF. CDR3 DNA: TGTGCCAGCAGCCAAGACCTCTATGGCTACACCTTC.

This clonotype was observed once. DNA for the CDR3: TGTGCCAGCAGTTACTCCGGGGCGGATGGCTACACCTTC. Its translation: CASSYSGADGYTF. The V call is TRBV6-5, the J call TRBJ1-2; possibly TRBD1 for D (5 bases). Germline V gene data show CDR1 as MNHEY and CDR2 as SVGAGI. V lost 0 bases, J lost 6 bases, and 8 bases lay in between. CDR3 length equals 13 residues.

This sequence joins TRBV10-3 and TRBJ1-1; D is uncertain. The CDR3 sequence is 13 residues long. V lost 5 bases, J lost 3 bases, and 10 bases lay in between. The germline gives CDR1 ENHRY, CDR2 SYGVKD. The CDR3 protein is CAISSARDTEAFF. The CDR3, as DNA: TGTGCCATCAGTTCCGCGCGGGACACTGAAGCTTTCTTT.

The chain carries TRBV4-1 and TRBJ2-1; TRBD2 matches at 9 bases. After removal of 1 base from V and 8 bases from J, the junction contained 3 bases not matched to a gene. Germline CDR1 MGHRA, CDR2 YSYEKL. The CDR3 loop spans 14 amino acids. CDR3 sequence: CASSQGVAGDEQFF. The CDR3 region has the DNA TGCGCCAGCAGCCAAGGGGTAGCGGGGGATGAGCAGTTCTTC.

J is TRBJ2-2 and V is TRBV5-5; 8 positions match TRBD1. CDR3 length equals 15 residues. The V gene's germline CDR1 is SGHKS and CDR2 YYEKEE (reference sequence). V shed 1 base and J 5 bases; nucleotides not matched to a gene: 4. The CDR3 bases are TGTGCCAGCAGCTTGCTCAGGGGGCAAACCGGGGAGCTGTTTTTT. Translation gives CASSLLRGQTGELFF.

The chain recombines TRBV6-5 with TRBJ1-2; TRBD1 matches at 7 bases. Germline V CDR1 and CDR2: MNHEY, SVGAGI. With 7 bases clipped from V and 7 bases from J, the junction kept 9 bases outside the gene matches. The length of the CDR3 is 13 residues. CDR3 sequence reads: CASMSGTAGGYTF. The CDR3 nucleotides are TGTGCCAGCATGTCCGGGACAGCGGGTGGCTACACCTTC.

The chain combines TRBV29-1 with TRBJ2-7; 9 nucleotides align to TRBD1. Unmatched junction bases numbered 9, after V lost 2 bases and J lost 4 bases. Germline-derived CDR1 and CDR2 are SQVTM and ANQGSEA. The CDR3 loop spans 15 amino acids. The CDR3 bases are TGCAGCGTTGAAATGCCCTGGACAGGGGTGTACGAGCAGTACTTC. This translates into CSVEMPWTGVYEQYF.

The chain carries TRBV11-1 and TRBJ2-7; perhaps TRBD1 as D (6 bases). This CDR3 is 13 amino acids long. V was cut by 5 bases and J by 3 bases, with 11 bases left in between. From germline, CDR1 is SGHAT and CDR2 FQDESV (reference sequence). CDR3 coding DNA: TGTGCCAGCAGCCCGAGGGGGATCTACGAGCAGTACTTC. This gives the protein CASSPRGIYEQYF.

With regard to this clonotype: One end of the junction does not line up with germline, which may come from a read error. The chain joins TRBV19 to TRBJ1-1, with D tentatively TRBD1 (6 bases). The CDR3 covers 17 residues. Germline lookup yields CDR1 LNHDA and CDR2 SQIVND (reference sequence). CDR3 coding DNA: TGTGCCAGTAGTATAGGCCCCGGGACACTAGGAGGAACTGAAGCCTTCTTT. This gives the protein CASSIGPGTLGGTEAFF.

The chain joins TRBV27 to TRBJ2-7; D might be TRBD1 (6 bases). V was cut by 5 bases and J by 3 bases, with 17 bases left in between. From germline, CDR1 is MNHEY and CDR2 SMNVEV (reference sequence). The CDR3 runs 15 residues. The CDR3 DNA sequence: TGTGCCAGCAGTCTAACCTTCCGGGACAACTACGAGCAGTACTTC. It translates to CASSLTFRDNYEQYF.